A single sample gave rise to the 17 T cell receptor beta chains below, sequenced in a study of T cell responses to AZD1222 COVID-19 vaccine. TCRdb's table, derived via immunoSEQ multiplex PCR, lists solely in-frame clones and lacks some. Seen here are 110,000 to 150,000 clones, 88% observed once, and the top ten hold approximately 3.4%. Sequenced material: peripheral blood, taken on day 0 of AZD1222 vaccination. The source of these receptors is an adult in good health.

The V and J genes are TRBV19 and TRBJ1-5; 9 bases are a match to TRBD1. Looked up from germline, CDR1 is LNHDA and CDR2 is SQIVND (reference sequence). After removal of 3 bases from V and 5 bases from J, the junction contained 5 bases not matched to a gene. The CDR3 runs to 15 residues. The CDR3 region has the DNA TGTGCCAGTAGTATGATGACAGGGGGGTATCAGCCCCAGCATTTT. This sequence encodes CASSMMTGGYQPQHF.

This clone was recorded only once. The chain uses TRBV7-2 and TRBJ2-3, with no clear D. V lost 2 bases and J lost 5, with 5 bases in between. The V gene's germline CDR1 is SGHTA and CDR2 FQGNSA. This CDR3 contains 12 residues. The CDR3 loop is CASSLHGDTQYF. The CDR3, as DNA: TGTGCCAGCAGCTTACACGGAGATACGCAGTATTTT.

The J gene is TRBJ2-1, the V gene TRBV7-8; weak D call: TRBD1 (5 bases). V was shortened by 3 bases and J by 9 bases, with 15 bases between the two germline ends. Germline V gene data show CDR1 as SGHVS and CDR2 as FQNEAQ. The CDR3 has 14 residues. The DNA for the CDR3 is TGTGCCAGCAGCTTGGTTCTTTGGCAGGGTGAGCAGTTCTTC. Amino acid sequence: CASSLVLWQGEQFF.

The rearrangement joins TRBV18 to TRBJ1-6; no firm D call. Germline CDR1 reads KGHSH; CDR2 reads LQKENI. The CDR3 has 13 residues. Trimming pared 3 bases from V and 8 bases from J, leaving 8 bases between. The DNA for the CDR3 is TGTGCCAGCTCACCGATTCAGGATTCACCCCTCCACTTT. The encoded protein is CASSPIQDSPLHF.

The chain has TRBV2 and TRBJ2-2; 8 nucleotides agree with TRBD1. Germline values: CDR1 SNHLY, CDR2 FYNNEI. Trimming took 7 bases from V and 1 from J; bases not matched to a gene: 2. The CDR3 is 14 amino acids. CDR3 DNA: TGTGCCAGCACTGGGACAGGGAACACCGGGGAGCTGTTTTTT. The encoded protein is CASTGTGNTGELFF. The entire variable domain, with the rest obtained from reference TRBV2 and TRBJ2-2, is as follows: EPEVTQTPSHQVTQMGQEVILRCVPISNHLYFYWYRQILGQKVEFLVSFYNNEISEKSEIFDDQFSVERPDGSNFTLKIRSTKLEDSAMYFCASTGTGNTGELFFGEGSRLTVL.

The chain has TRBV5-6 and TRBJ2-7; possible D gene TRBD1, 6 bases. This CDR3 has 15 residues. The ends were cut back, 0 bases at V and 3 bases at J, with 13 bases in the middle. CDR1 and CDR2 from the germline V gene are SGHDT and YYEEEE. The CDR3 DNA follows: TGTGCCAGCAGCTTGGTGGGGGCCGGCAGCTACGAGCAGTACTTC. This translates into CASSLVGAGSYEQYF.

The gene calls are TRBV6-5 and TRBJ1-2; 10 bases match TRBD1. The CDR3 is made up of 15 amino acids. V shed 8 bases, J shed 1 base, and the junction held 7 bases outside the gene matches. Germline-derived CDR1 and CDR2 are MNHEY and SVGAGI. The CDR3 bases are TGTGCCAGCCCGGGACAGGGGCCTTTTAACTATGGCTACACCTTC. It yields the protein CASPGQGPFNYGYTF.

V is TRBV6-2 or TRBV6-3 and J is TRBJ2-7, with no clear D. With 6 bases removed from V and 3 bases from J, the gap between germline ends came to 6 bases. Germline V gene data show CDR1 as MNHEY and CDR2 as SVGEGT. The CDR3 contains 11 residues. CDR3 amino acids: CASSSLYEQYF. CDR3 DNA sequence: TGTGCCAGCAGCTCACTCTACGAGCAGTACTTC.

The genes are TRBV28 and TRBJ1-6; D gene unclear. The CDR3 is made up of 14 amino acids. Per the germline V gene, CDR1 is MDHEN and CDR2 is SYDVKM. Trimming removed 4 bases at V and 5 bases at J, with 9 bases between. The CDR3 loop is CASSYFRNNSPLHF. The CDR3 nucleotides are TGTGCCAGCAGTTACTTCCGGAATAATTCACCCCTCCACTTT.

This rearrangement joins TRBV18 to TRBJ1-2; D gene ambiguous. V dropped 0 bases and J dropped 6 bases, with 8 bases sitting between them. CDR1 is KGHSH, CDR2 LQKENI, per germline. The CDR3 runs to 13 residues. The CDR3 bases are TGTGCCAGCTCACCACCTCTCCGAGATGGCTACACCTTC. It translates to CASSPPLRDGYTF.

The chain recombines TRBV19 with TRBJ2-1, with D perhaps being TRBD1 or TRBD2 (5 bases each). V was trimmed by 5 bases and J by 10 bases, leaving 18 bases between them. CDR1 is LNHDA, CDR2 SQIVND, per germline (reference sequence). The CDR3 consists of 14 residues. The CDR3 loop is CASSSGTGLVEQFF. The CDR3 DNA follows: TGTGCCAGTAGTTCCGGGACGGGCTTGGTGGAGCAGTTCTTC.

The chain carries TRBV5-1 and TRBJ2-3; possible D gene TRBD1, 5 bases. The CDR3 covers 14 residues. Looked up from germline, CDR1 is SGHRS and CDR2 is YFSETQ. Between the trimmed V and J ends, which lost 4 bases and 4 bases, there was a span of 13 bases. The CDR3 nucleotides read TGCGCCAGCAGCCCTCGGCAGGGCCCAGATACGCAGTATTTT. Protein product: CASSPRQGPDTQYF.

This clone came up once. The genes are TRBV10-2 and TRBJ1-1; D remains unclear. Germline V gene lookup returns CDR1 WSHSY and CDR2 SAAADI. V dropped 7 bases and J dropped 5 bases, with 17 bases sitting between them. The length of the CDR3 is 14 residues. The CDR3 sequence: CASTAWVLGTEAFF. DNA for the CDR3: TGCGCCAGCACGGCCTGGGTCCTGGGGACTGAAGCTTTCTTT.

Written as DNA, the CDR3 is TGTGCCAGTAGTGGATTAAGACAGGGCCGGGGAAACATTCAGTACTTC. Its protein product is CASSGLRQGRGNIQYF. The chain employs TRBV19 and TRBJ2-4; 7 nucleotides align to TRBD1. Germline V lookup: CDR1 LNHDA, CDR2 SQIVND (reference sequence). V trimming: 5 bases; J trimming: 6 bases; junction bases outside the gene matches: 13. The CDR3 has 16 residues.

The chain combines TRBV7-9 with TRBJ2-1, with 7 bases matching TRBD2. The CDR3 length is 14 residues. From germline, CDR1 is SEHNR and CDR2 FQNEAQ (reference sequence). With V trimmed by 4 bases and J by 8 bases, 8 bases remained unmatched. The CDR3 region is CASSSSGTWYEQFF. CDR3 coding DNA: TGTGCCAGCAGCTCCAGCGGGACTTGGTATGAGCAGTTCTTC.

The CDR3 loop is CASSPSVAGPYRGPQHF. The DNA for the CDR3 is TGTGCCAGCAGCCCATCCGTAGCAGGACCCTACCGTGGGCCCCAGCATTTT. This sequence joins TRBV6-2 or TRBV6-3 and TRBJ1-5; D call uncertain. V gave up 6 bases and J gave up 9 bases, with 27 bases separating them. CDR3 size: 17 residues. CDR1 is MNHEY, CDR2 SVGEGT, per germline.

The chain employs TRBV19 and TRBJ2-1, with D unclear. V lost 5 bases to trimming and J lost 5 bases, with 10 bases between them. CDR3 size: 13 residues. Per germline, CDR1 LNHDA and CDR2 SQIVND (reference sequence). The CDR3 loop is CASSFKGNNEQFF. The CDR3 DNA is TGTGCCAGTAGTTTTAAGGGAAACAATGAGCAGTTCTTC.